This entry is about one T cell receptor (beta chain). Repertoires were generated with immunoSEQ multiplex PCR, while TCRdb's copy carries only in-frame clones and drops some. The sample consists of 210,000 or so clones, roughly nine tenths of them appearing once. The data derive from a study of blood T cell repertoires in COVID-19. Across the whole study: The analysed material was cDNA or gDNA that came from T cells, B-cell-depleted T cells, or PBMCs.

Germline V lookup: CDR1 MNHEY, CDR2 SVGAGI. The ends were cut back, 2 bases at V and 0 bases at J, with 10 bases in the middle. The CDR3 has 16 residues. The source is a man aged 40-49 years with active or convalescent COVID-19. The sequenced sample was peripheral blood. The chain links TRBV6-5 to TRBJ2-2; D is unresolved. The CDR3 sequence: CASSYIQHTNTGELFF. CDR3 DNA sequence: TGTGCCAGCAGTTACATACAGCATACGAACACCGGGGAGCTGTTTTTT.